The rows below give T cell receptor beta chains drawn from one sample of a study of untreated major depressive disorder. TCRdb keeps only in-frame clones here, not all; method: immunoSEQ multiplex PCR. This table has over 20,000 clones, over 80% appearing once. Sequenced: CD4+ T cells from PBMCs. These receptors came from a man younger than 40 in good health. The CDR3 runs from the conserved cysteine through the conserved F or W. The D gene is left open where the match is weak. Clone size is given for some rows only: seen once, a few or many times, or a class if the clone is expanded.

clone size	D gene	V gene	J gene	CDR3 protein	CDR3 DNA
-	TRBD2	TRBV7-2	TRBJ2-7	CASSLSLAGGSSYEQYF	TGTGCCAGCAGCTTATCGCTAGCGGGGGGAAGCTCCTACGAGCAGTACTTC
-	-	TRBV9	TRBJ1-1	CASSVMEANTEAFF	TGTGCCAGCAGCGTAATGGAGGCGAACACTGAAGCTTTCTTT
-	TRBD1	TRBV2	TRBJ2-3	CASSVSGQSTDTQYF	TGTGCCAGCAGTGTATCGGGACAGAGCACAGATACGCAGTATTTT
-	-	TRBV11-3	TRBJ2-2	CASSPGGYNGELFF	TGTGCCAGCAGCCCCGGGGGTTACAACGGGGAGCTGTTTTTT
-	-	TRBV29-1	TRBJ1-2	CSVGDGSYGYTF	TGCAGCGTTGGGGACGGGTCCTATGGCTACACCTTC
-	-	TRBV6-4	TRBJ1-2	CASSDSYGQSNYGYTF	TGTGCCAGCAGTGACTCCTACGGACAAAGTAACTATGGCTACACCTTC
-	-	TRBV7-2	TRBJ2-7	CASSLDSISSF	TGTGCCAGCAGCTTAGACTCTATCAGCTCTTTC
once	-	TRBV5-4	TRBJ2-1	CASSFWGSGLELSSYNEQFF	TGTGCCAGCAGCTTCTGGGGGTCAGGGCTCGAATTGAGCTCCTACAATGAGCAGTTCTTC
-	-	TRBV7-3	TRBJ1-2	CASSYSGQDDYGYTF	TGTGCCAGCAGCTACTCTGGGCAGGACGACTATGGCTACACCTTC
-	TRBD2	TRBV27	TRBJ2-1	CASWTFSGRSYNEQFF	TGTGCCAGCTGGACCTTTAGCGGGCGCTCCTACAATGAGCAGTTCTTC
-	-	TRBV5-1	TRBJ2-1	CASSLRATVGNEQFF	TGCGCCAGCAGCTTGAGGGCCACCGTCGGCAATGAGCAGTTCTTC
-	-	TRBV5-1	TRBJ1-1	CASSPRGAEAFF	TGCGCCAGCAGCCCCAGGGGCGCTGAAGCTTTCTTT
-	-	TRBV5-1	TRBJ2-2	CASSLGGSNTGELFF	TGCGCCAGCAGCTTGGGGGGCTCGAACACCGGGGAGCTGTTTTTT
-	TRBD1	TRBV29-1	TRBJ2-5	CSVGLYRDSQETQYF	TGCAGCGTTGGACTATACCGGGACAGCCAAGAGACCCAGTACTTC
-	-	TRBV30	TRBJ1-4	CAWRMGRGFEKLFF	TGTGCCTGGAGAATGGGCAGGGGATTCGAAAAACTGTTTTTT
-	TRBD1	TRBV5-4	TRBJ1-1	CASSLEGQGASAFF	TGTGCCAGCAGTCTGGAGGGACAGGGGGCGTCAGCTTTCTTT
-	-	TRBV27	TRBJ1-1	CASSLSIWLSTEAFF	TGTGCCAGCAGTTTGTCAATCTGGTTAAGCACTGAAGCTTTCTTT
-	-	TRBV30	TRBJ2-1	CAWSVMREAYNEQFF	TGTGCCTGGAGTGTAATGAGGGAGGCCTACAATGAGCAGTTCTTC
-	TRBD1	TRBV6-5	TRBJ2-7	CASSYSSRGLYEQYF	TGTGCCAGCAGTTACTCGTCCAGGGGGCTATACGAGCAGTACTTC
once	-	TRBV9	TRBJ2-1	CASSPQGLASYNEQFF	TGTGCCAGCAGCCCCCAAGGGCTAGCCTCCTACAATGAGCAGTTCTTC
-	TRBD1	TRBV27	TRBJ1-2	CASKLGQGGNGYTF	TGTGCCAGCAAGTTGGGACAGGGGGGTAATGGCTACACCTTC
-	-	TRBV5-4	TRBJ2-1	CASSLDWNEQFF	TGTGCCAGCAGCTTAGATTGGAATGAGCAGTTCTTC
once	-	TRBV2	TRBJ2-7	CASRRDTTYGEQYF	TGTGCCAGCAGACGGGACACCACCTACGGGGAGCAGTACTTC
-	TRBD1	TRBV5-4	TRBJ2-7	CASSPGTGGYRHEQYF	TGTGCCAGCAGCCCTGGGACAGGGGGGTACCGTCACGAGCAGTACTTC
-	TRBD2	TRBV9	TRBJ2-2	CASSVVPSGASELFF	TGTGCCAGCAGCGTAGTCCCTAGCGGTGCCAGTGAGCTGTTTTTT
-	TRBD2	TRBV9	TRBJ2-7	CASSAGPAVVLAGLSSYEQYF	TGTGCCAGCAGCGCCGGCCCCGCCGTTGTCCTAGCGGGACTAAGCTCCTACGAGCAGTACTTC
-	TRBD2	TRBV19	TRBJ2-3	CASSVSSGTFTDTQYF	TGTGCCAGTAGTGTGAGCAGCGGGACCTTCACAGATACGCAGTATTTT
once	TRBD2	TRBV4-2	TRBJ2-1	CASSRRLAGGDEQFF	TGTGCCAGCAGCCGTCGACTAGCGGGAGGCGATGAGCAGTTCTTC
-	TRBD1	TRBV27	TRBJ1-3	CASRGTGGSGNTIYF	TGTGCCAGCAGGGGGACAGGGGGCTCTGGAAACACCATATATTTT
-	-	TRBV9	TRBJ2-7	CASSVDLGGNYEQYF	TGTGCCAGCAGCGTAGATCTGGGGGGTAACTACGAGCAGTACTTC
-	TRBD1	TRBV5-1	TRBJ1-2	CASSLTGELNGYTF	TGCGCCAGCAGCTTGACAGGGGAGTTGAATGGCTACACCTTC
-	-	TRBV19	TRBJ2-5	CASSLRETQYF	TGTGCCAGTAGTTTGAGGGAGACCCAGTACTTC
-	TRBD2	TRBV4-3	TRBJ2-1	CASSQSGREDEQFF	TGCGCCAGCAGCCAGAGCGGGAGGGAGGATGAGCAGTTCTTC
-	-	TRBV11-2	TRBJ1-4	CASSFRGEKLFF	TGTGCCAGCAGCTTTCGCGGGGAAAAACTGTTTTTT
-	-	TRBV18	TRBJ1-2	CASSQPLRTADYGYTF	TGTGCCAGCTCACAACCTCTTCGGACAGCAGACTATGGCTACACCTTC
-	TRBD1	TRBV7-3	TRBJ1-1	CASSLTGGRGTEAFF	TGTGCCAGCAGCTTAACAGGGGGCAGGGGCACTGAAGCTTTCTTT
-	-	TRBV6-6	TRBJ1-4	CASSYSRGATNEKLFF	TGTGCCAGCAGTTACTCCCGGGGAGCCACTAATGAAAAACTGTTTTTT
-	-	TRBV12-5	TRBJ1-3	CASGLVRDGSSGNTIYF	TGTGCTAGTGGTTTGGTTAGGGACGGGAGCTCTGGAAACACCATATATTTT
once	-	TRBV28	TRBJ2-7	CASSLNPGTGSREQYF	TGTGCCAGCAGTTTAAACCCGGGTACGGGTTCTCGCGAGCAGTACTTC
-	TRBD2	TRBV4-1	TRBJ2-1	CASSPLPEFPGSGNYNEQFF	TGCGCCAGCAGCCCCCTCCCGGAATTCCCGGGTAGCGGGAACTACAATGAGCAGTTCTTC
once	-	TRBV2	TRBJ2-1	CASSPIFDGNNEQFF	TGTGCCAGCAGCCCAATATTCGACGGAAACAATGAGCAGTTCTTC
-	TRBD1	TRBV29-1	TRBJ1-1	CSVSTGPYTEAFF	TGCAGCGTCTCGACAGGGCCATACACTGAAGCTTTCTTT
-	-	TRBV7-2	TRBJ1-1	CASSLGQGWTEAFF	TGTGCCAGCAGCTTAGGTCAGGGGTGGACTGAAGCTTTCTTT
-	-	TRBV6-1	TRBJ2-7	CASSEGGREEEQYF	TGTGCCAGCAGTGAAGGGGGCAGGGAGGAAGAGCAGTACTTC
-	TRBD1	TRBV7-2	TRBJ2-4	CASSPKTGTKNIQYF	TGTGCCAGCAGCCCAAAGACAGGGACCAAAAACATTCAGTACTTC
-	-	TRBV29-1	TRBJ1-2	CSVEGTNYGYTF	TGCAGCGTTGAGGGAACCAACTATGGCTACACCTTC
-	-	TRBV19	TRBJ1-5	CASRSMVTVRPQHF	TGTGCCAGTAGGTCCATGGTAACCGTACGGCCCCAGCATTTT
-	-	TRBV18	TRBJ1-1	CASSTGGVRDTEAFF	TGTGCCAGCTCCACCGGGGGGGTTCGGGACACTGAAGCTTTCTTT
-	TRBD2	TRBV19	TRBJ2-1	CATRRREGHNEQFF	TGTGCCACCCGACGGCGGGAGGGACACAATGAGCAGTTCTTC
-	-	TRBV4-3	TRBJ2-1	CASSQEVSGNEQFF	TGCGCCAGCAGCCAAGAGGTCTCTGGGAATGAGCAGTTCTTC
-	-	TRBV4-2	TRBJ1-5	CASSQRGERSNQPQHF	TGTGCCAGCAGCCAGAGGGGGGAGAGAAGCAATCAGCCCCAGCATTTT
-	TRBD2	TRBV4-3	TRBJ2-7	CASSQDRGTGLAGYHAYEQYF	TGCGCCAGCAGCCAAGATAGGGGGACGGGACTAGCGGGATATCACGCCTACGAGCAGTACTTC
-	TRBD2	TRBV5-1	TRBJ2-7	CASSLGLAGGMSYEQYF	TGCGCCAGCAGCTTGGGGCTAGCGGGAGGGATGTCCTACGAGCAGTACTTC
few	-	TRBV2	TRBJ2-5	CASSAPLEGETQYF	TGTGCCAGCAGTGCTCCCCTAGAGGGGGAGACCCAGTACTTC
-	-	TRBV6-5	TRBJ2-2	CASRTMATGELFF	TGTGCCAGCAGAACTATGGCCACCGGGGAGCTGTTTTTT
-	-	TRBV6-6	TRBJ1-5	CASTYGDNQPQHF	TGTGCCAGCACCTATGGGGATAATCAGCCCCAGCATTTT